These 21 T cell receptor beta chains came from one sample sequenced in a study of blood T cell repertoires in COVID-19. Some clones are missing from TCRdb's copy, which holds only in-frame ones; the method was immunoSEQ multiplex PCR. Of around 120,000 clones listed, 70% to 90% were seen once; the top ten hold 2.1%. The sequenced sample consisted of peripheral blood. These receptors were taken from a human donor in a cohort sampled during active COVID-19.

The chain joins TRBV7-9 to TRBJ1-5; unclear D gene. This CDR3 contains 14 residues. Germline loops: CDR1 SEHNR, CDR2 FQNEAQ (reference sequence). V shed 4 bases and J shed 5 bases, with 12 bases lying between them. The CDR3 protein is CASSSSNGDQPQHF. Written as DNA, the CDR3 is TGTGCCAGCAGCTCAAGTAATGGAGATCAGCCCCAGCATTTT. The full variable domain, in which reference TRBV7-9 and TRBJ1-5 provide the parts outside the CDR3, is DTGVSQNPRHKITKRGQNVTFRCDPISEHNRLYWYRQTLGQGPEFLTYFQNEAQLEKSRLLSDRFSAERPKGSFSTLEIQRTEQGDSAMYLCASSSSNGDQPQHFGDGTRLSIL.

This chain links TRBV10-3 with TRBJ2-3, with no clear D. CDR3 length: 15 amino acids. Trimming left V 0 bases short and J 4 bases short, with 11 bases between. Germline V gene data show CDR1 as ENHRY and CDR2 as SYGVKD. The CDR3 protein is CAISESALVADTQYF. The CDR3 coding sequence is TGTGCCATCAGTGAGTCCGCGTTAGTAGCAGATACGCAGTATTTT.

The CDR3 sequence: CASSLRRDRASYGYTF. As DNA, the CDR3 is TGTGCCAGCAGCTTGCGACGGGACAGGGCCTCATATGGCTACACCTTC. The J gene is TRBJ1-2, the V gene TRBV5-8; TRBD1 aligns across 9 bases. From germline, CDR1 is SGHTS and CDR2 YDEGEE. Germline trimming cut 1 base from V and 5 bases from J; bases unmatched to any gene: 9. This CDR3 comprises 16 residues.

The chain uses TRBV2 and TRBJ2-7; D is undetermined. V was clipped by 6 bases and J by 5 bases, with 11 bases between them. The CDR3 is 12 amino acids. Germline CDR1 SNHLY, CDR2 FYNNEI. This CDR3 reads CASRRLGDEQYF. The CDR3 DNA sequence: TGTGCCAGCAGACGGCTAGGCGACGAGCAGTACTTC.

The rearrangement joins TRBV7-9 to TRBJ2-5; TRBD1 matches 8 bases. The germline V gene encodes CDR1 SEHNR and CDR2 FQNEAQ (reference sequence). With 0 bases clipped from V and 2 bases from J, the junction kept 5 bases outside the gene matches. This CDR3 spans 16 amino acids. The CDR3 region has the DNA TGTGCCAGCAGCTTAGCCCGGACAGGGAAACAAGAGACCCAGTACTTC. Amino acids: CASSLARTGKQETQYF.

The chain couples TRBV2 to TRBJ2-2; a weak D match, TRBD2 (6 bases). Trimming took off 7 bases at V and 2 bases at J, with 11 bases between the two ends. Germline values: CDR1 SNHLY, CDR2 FYNNEI. The CDR3 sequence is 14 residues long. The CDR3 reads CASNGDLNTGELFF. DNA for the CDR3: TGTGCCAGCAATGGGGACTTAAACACCGGGGAGCTGTTTTTT.

This sequence joins TRBV4-2 and TRBJ2-1, with 7 bases that match TRBD2. V shed 0 bases, J shed 10 bases, and the junction held 9 bases outside the gene matches. Germline V gene lookup returns CDR1 LGHNA and CDR2 YNFKEQ. The CDR3 is made up of 15 amino acids. CDR3 bases: TGTGCCAGCAGCCAAGATCAGGCGGGAGCCGTCGAGCAGTTCTTC. It encodes CASSQDQAGAVEQFF.

The V gene is TRBV5-1, the J gene TRBJ2-3; D is uncertain. Trimming removed 0 bases from V and 4 bases from J, with 9 bases in between. The germline V gene has CDR1 SGHRS and CDR2 YFSETQ. This CDR3 spans 14 amino acids. The CDR3 protein is CASSLVPHADTQYF. CDR3 coding DNA: TGCGCCAGCAGCTTGGTCCCACATGCAGATACGCAGTATTTT.

The chain recombines TRBV6-4 with TRBJ2-3; D is perhaps TRBD2 (5 bases). Looked up from germline, CDR1 is MRHNA and CDR2 is SNTAGT. This CDR3 region has 13 residues. Between the trimmed V and J ends, which lost 6 bases and 2 bases, there was a span of 9 bases. In DNA, the CDR3 is TGTGCCAGCAGCCCGGGGAACACAGATACGCAGTATTTT. The encoded protein is CASSPGNTDTQYF.

This clone was counted a few times. The rearrangement joins TRBV4-1 to TRBJ1-2; D not certain. Per the germline V gene, CDR1 is MGHRA and CDR2 is YSYEKL. The CDR3 is 13 residues long. Trimming removed 3 bases from V and 4 bases from J, with 9 bases in between. The CDR3 is CASSQAGSYGYTF. CDR3 coding DNA: TGCGCCAGCAGCCAGGCCGGGTCCTATGGCTACACCTTC.

The chain recombines TRBV9 with TRBJ1-1; D is perhaps TRBD1 (5 bases). Looked up from germline, CDR1 is SGDLS and CDR2 is YYNGEE. V lost 0 bases and J 5 bases, leaving 17 bases between the germline ends. The CDR3 totals 16 residues. The DNA for the CDR3 is TGTGCCAGCAGCGTAGGGCAGGTAGGGGTTGGAACTGAAGCTTTCTTT. This sequence encodes CASSVGQVGVGTEAFF.

This chain connects TRBV4-2 to TRBJ2-1; 13 bases are shared with TRBD2. The CDR3 is 16 amino acids. With V trimmed by 3 bases and J by 2 bases, 1 base remained unmatched. The germline gives CDR1 LGHNA, CDR2 YNFKEQ. The CDR3 DNA sequence: TGTGCCAGCAGCCATGGACTAGCGGGAGCCTACAATGAGCAGTTCTTC. Its translation: CASSHGLAGAYNEQFF.

CDR3 DNA: TGTGCCAGCAGGGTGCCGTCAGGCTACGAGCAGTACTTC. It yields the protein CASRVPSGYEQYF. The V call is TRBV5-5, the J call TRBJ2-7; the D is unclear. Germline V gene data show CDR1 as SGHKS and CDR2 as YYEKEE (reference sequence). The CDR3 has 13 amino acids. V shed 5 bases and J shed 3 bases, with 12 bases lying between them.

This chain uses TRBV6-6 with TRBJ2-5, with D perhaps TRBD2 (6 bases). CDR1 and CDR2 (germline): MNHNY, SVGAGI (reference sequence). This CDR3 spans 16 amino acids. Between the trimmed V and J ends, which lost 2 bases and 7 bases, there was a span of 20 bases. CDR3 protein: CASSYASIRGGWTQYF. CDR3 nucleotide sequence: TGTGCCAGCAGTTACGCCAGCATTCGGGGAGGATGGACCCAGTACTTC.

This clone appeared a few times. The rearrangement links TRBV5-1 to TRBJ2-3; tentative D call: TRBD1 (6 bases). There are 17 residues in the CDR3. Germline CDR1 SGHRS, CDR2 YFSETQ. V was clipped by 0 bases and J by 5 bases, with 19 bases between them. Here the CDR3 DNA reads TGCGCCAGCAGCTTGGGCTCACTACAGGGCTTTAGAGATACGCAGTATTTT. This codes for CASSLGSLQGFRDTQYF. Using reference TRBV5-1 and TRBJ2-3 for the parts outside the CDR3, the full variable domain is KAGVTQTPRYLIKTRGQQVTLSCSPISGHRSVSWYQQTPGQGLQFLFEYFSETQRNKGNFPGRFSGRQFSNSRSEMNVSTLELGDSALYLCASSLGSLQGFRDTQYFGPGTRLTVL.

This rearrangement joins TRBV15 to TRBJ2-1; the D is unclear. The CDR3 has 16 amino acids. The V gene's germline CDR1 is LNHNV and CDR2 YYDKDF (reference sequence). V was pared by 0 bases and J by 0 bases, with 9 bases between. The CDR3 sequence: CATSRDVSSSYNEQFF. The CDR3 DNA follows: TGTGCCACCAGCAGAGATGTCTCTAGCTCCTACAATGAGCAGTTCTTC. The variable domain in full, with the rest retrieved from reference TRBV15 and TRBJ2-1, is DAMVIQNPRYQVTQFGKPVTLSCSQTLNHNVMYWYQQKSSQAPKLLFHYYDKDFNNEADTPDNFQSRRPNTSFCFLDIRSPGLGDTAMYLCATSRDVSSSYNEQFFGPGTRLTVL.

The rearrangement joins TRBV7-2 to TRBJ2-3, with D tentatively TRBD1 (6 bases). V shed 2 bases and J shed 0 bases, with 15 bases lying between them. This CDR3 has 17 amino acids. Germline V lookup: CDR1 SGHTA, CDR2 FQGNSA. This CDR3 reads CASSLRFGQPSTDTQYF. CDR3 DNA sequence: TGTGCCAGCAGCTTACGTTTCGGACAGCCTAGCACAGATACGCAGTATTTT.

V gene TRBV28 combines with J gene TRBJ2-3, with 8 bases that match TRBD1. Germline trimming cut 2 bases from V and 8 bases from J; bases unmatched to any gene: 3. The CDR3 consists of 13 residues. Germline assignment: CDR1 MDHEN and CDR2 SYDVKM. The CDR3 DNA reads as TGTGCCAGCAGTTTACAGGGGGCGGGTACGCAGTATTTT. This translates into CASSLQGAGTQYF.

The chain is built from TRBV7-8 and TRBJ1-1, with a weak D call TRBD1 (5 bases). This CDR3 is built from 17 residues. The V end lost 6 bases, the J end lost 3 bases, and 23 bases lay between the germline ends. CDR1 SGHVS and CDR2 FQNEAQ come from the germline V gene. Here the CDR3 DNA reads TGTGCCAGCAGTCTAAGAGGCGTCGGGCAGGGCGACACTGAAGCTTTCTTT. This gives the protein CASSLRGVGQGDTEAFF.

This clone was picked up one time. The J gene is TRBJ2-5, the V gene TRBV15; 7 bases agree with TRBD1. Germline V gene lookup returns CDR1 LNHNV and CDR2 YYDKDF (reference sequence). Trimming at V came to 6 bases and at J to 0 bases, leaving 1 base not matched to a gene. CDR3 length: 13 residues. The CDR3 sequence is CATRDRDQETQYF. The DNA of the CDR3 is TGTGCCACCAGAGACAGGGACCAAGAGACCCAGTACTTC.

The chain has TRBV11-2 and TRBJ1-1; 11 bases map to TRBD1. Germline V gene lookup returns CDR1 SGHAT and CDR2 FQNNGV. This CDR3 spans 16 amino acids. V was pared by 5 bases and J by 0 bases, with 5 bases of the junction left unmatched. The CDR3 DNA reads as TGTGCCAGCAGCCCGGACAGGGGGCTACTGAACACTGAAGCTTTCTTT. It is translated as CASSPDRGLLNTEAFF.